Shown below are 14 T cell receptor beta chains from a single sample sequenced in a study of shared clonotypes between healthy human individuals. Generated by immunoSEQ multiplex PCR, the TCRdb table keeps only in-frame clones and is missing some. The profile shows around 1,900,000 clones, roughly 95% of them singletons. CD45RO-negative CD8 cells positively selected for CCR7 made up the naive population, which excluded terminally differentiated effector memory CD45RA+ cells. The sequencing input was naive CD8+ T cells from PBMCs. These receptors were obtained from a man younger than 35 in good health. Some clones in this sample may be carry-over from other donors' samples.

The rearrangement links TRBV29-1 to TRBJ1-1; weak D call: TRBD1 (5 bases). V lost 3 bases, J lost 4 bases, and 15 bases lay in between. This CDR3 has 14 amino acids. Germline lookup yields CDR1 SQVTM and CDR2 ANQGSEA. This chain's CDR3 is CSVDSQGIGTEAFF. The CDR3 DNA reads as TGCAGCGTTGACTCCCAGGGTATAGGCACTGAAGCTTTCTTT.

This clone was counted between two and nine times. This CDR3 is CASSVGRGTEAFF. In DNA form, the CDR3 reads TGTGCCAGCAGTGTAGGAAGGGGGACTGAAGCTTTCTTT. The rearrangement uses TRBV2 and TRBJ1-1, with a possible D match to TRBD1 (6 bases). CDR1 SNHLY and CDR2 FYNNEI come from the germline V gene. This CDR3 is built from 13 residues. Trimming removed 4 bases at V and 5 bases at J, with 11 bases between.

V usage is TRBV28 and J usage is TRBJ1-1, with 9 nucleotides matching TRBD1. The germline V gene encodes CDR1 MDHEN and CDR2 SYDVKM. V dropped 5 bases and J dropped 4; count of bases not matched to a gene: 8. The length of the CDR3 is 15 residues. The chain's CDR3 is CASSAGQGSGTEAFF. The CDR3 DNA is TGTGCCAGCAGTGCCGGACAGGGGTCGGGCACTGAAGCTTTCTTT.

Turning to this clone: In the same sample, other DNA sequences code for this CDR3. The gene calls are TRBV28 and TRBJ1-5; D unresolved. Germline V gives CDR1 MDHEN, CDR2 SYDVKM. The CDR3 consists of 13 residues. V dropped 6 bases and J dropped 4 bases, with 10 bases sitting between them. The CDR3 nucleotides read TGTGCCAGCAGCCCCGTGGGAAATCAGCCCCAGCATTTT. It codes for CASSPVGNQPQHF. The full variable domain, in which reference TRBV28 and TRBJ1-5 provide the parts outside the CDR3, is DVKVTQSSRYLVKRTGEKVFLECVQDMDHENMFWYRQDPGLGLRLIYFSYDVKMKEKGDIPEGYSVSREKKERFSLILESASTNQTSMYLCASSPVGNQPQHFGDGTRLSIL.

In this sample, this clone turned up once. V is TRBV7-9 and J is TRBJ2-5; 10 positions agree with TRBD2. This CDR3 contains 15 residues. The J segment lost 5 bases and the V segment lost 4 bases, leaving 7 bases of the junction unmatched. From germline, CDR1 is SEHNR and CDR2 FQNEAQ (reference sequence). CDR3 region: CASSSLAGVVETQYF. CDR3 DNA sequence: TGTGCCAGCAGCTCTCTAGCGGGAGTAGTGGAGACCCAGTACTTC.

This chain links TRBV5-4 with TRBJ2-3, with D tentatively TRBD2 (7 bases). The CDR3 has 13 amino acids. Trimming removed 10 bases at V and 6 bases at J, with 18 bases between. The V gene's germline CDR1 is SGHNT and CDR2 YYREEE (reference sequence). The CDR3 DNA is TGTGCCGAAGACGGGGGGCGAGGGGATACGCAGTATTTT. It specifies CAEDGGRGDTQYF. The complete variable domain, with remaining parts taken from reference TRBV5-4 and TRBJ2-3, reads ETGVTQSPTHLIKTRGQQVTLRCSSQSGHNTVSWYQQALGQGPQFIFQYYREEENGRGNFPPRFSGLQFPNYSSELNVNALELDDSALYLCAEDGGRGDTQYFGPGTRLTVL.

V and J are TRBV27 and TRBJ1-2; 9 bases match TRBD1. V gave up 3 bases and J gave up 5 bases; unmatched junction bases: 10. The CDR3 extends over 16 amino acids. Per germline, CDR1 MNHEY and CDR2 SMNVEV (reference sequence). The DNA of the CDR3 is TGTGCCAGCAGTTTCGGACCGGGACAGGGTCAATATGGCTACACCTTC. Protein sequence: CASSFGPGQGQYGYTF.

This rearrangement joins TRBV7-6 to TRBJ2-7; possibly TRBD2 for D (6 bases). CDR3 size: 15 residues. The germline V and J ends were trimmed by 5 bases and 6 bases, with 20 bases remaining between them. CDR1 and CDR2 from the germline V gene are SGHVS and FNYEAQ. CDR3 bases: TGTGCCAGCAGCCCTTCCCAGGCGGGGTTTCTCGAGCAGTACTTC. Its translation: CASSPSQAGFLEQYF.

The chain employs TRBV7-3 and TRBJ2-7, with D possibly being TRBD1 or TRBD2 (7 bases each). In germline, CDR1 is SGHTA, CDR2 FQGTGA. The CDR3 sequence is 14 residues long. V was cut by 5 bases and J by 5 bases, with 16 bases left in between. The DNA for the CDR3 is TGTGCCAGCAGCCTGACAGGGAGGGTGGACGAGCAGTACTTC. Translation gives CASSLTGRVDEQYF.

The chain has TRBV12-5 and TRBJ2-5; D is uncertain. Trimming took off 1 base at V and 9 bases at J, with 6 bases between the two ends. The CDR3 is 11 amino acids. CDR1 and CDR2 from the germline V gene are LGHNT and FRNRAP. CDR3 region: CASGLGSAQYF. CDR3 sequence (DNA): TGTGCTAGTGGTTTGGGAAGTGCCCAGTACTTC. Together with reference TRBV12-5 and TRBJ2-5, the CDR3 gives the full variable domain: DARVTQTPRHKVTEMGQEVTMRCQPILGHNTVFWYRQTMMQGLELLAYFRNRAPLDDSGMPKDRFSAEMPDATLATLKIQPSEPRDSAVYFCASGLGSAQYFGPGTRLLVL.

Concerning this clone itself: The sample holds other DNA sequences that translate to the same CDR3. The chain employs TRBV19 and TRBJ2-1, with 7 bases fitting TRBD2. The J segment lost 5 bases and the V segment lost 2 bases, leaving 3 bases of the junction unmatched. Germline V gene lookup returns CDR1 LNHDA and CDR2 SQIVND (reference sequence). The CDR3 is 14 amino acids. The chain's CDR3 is CASSIRDYNNEQFF. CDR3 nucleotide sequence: TGTGCCAGTAGTATACGGGACTACAACAATGAGCAGTTCTTC.

The CDR3 loop is CASSLGTSGRVVQYF. The CDR3 nucleotides are TGTGCCAGCAGCTTAGGGACTAGCGGGAGGGTAGTGCAGTACTTC. The V gene is TRBV11-2, the J gene TRBJ2-7; 15 bases map to TRBD2. The CDR3 extends over 15 amino acids. Germline lookup yields CDR1 SGHAT and CDR2 FQNNGV. The J segment lost 9 bases and the V segment lost 1 base, leaving 4 bases of the junction unmatched.

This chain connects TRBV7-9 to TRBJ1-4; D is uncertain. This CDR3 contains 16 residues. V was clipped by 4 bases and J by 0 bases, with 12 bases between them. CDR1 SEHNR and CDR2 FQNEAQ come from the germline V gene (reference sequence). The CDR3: CASSSPDTTTNEKLFF. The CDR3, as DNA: TGTGCCAGCAGCTCCCCCGACACCACAACTAATGAAAAACTGTTTTTT.

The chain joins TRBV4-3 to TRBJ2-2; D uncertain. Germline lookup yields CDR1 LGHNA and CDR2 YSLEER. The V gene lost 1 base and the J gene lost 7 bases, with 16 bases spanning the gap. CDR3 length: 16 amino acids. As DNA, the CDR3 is TGCGCCAGCAGCCAAGGGTACCGCCCCGGCGACGGGGAGCTGTTTTTT. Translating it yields CASSQGYRPGDGELFF.